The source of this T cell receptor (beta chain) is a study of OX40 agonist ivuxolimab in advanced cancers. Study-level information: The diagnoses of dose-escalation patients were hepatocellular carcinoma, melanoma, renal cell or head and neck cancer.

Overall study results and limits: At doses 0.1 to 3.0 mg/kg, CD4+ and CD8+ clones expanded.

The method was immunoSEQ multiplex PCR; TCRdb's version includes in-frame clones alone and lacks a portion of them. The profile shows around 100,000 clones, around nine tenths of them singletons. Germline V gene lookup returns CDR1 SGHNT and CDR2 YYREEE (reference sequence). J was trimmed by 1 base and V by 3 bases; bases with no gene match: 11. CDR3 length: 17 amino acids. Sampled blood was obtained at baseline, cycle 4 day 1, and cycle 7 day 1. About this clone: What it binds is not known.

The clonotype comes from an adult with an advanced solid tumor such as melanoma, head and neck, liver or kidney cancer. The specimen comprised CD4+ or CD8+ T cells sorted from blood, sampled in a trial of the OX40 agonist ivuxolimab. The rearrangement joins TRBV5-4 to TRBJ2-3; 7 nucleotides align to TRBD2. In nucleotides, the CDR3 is TGTGCCAGCAGCTCAGGTGGTCGACTAGCCCGCACAGATACGCAGTATTTT. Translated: CASSSGGRLARTDTQYF. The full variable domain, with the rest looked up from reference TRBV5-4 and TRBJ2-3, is ETGVTQSPTHLIKTRGQQVTLRCSSQSGHNTVSWYQQALGQGPQFIFQYYREEENGRGNFPPRFSGLQFPNYSSELNVNALELDDSALYLCASSSGGRLARTDTQYFGPGTRLTVL.